The rows below give T cell receptor beta chains drawn from one sample of a study of CD39 and CD103 CD8 tumor-infiltrating T cells. Generated by immunoSEQ multiplex PCR, the TCRdb table keeps only in-frame clones and is missing some. In the table there are 6,000 to 8,500 clones, 50% to 75% of which are singletons. The source material was CD8+ T cells sorted from blood. The receptors come from a human donor with head and neck squamous cell carcinoma. Both conserved end residues are part of each CDR3. The D gene is left open where the match is weak. Expanded clones are given a class, and other clones once, few, many or no size at all.

len	d_gene	abundance	v_gene	j_gene	CDR3aa	CDR3nt
11	NA	few	TRBV2	TRBJ1-1	CASSVGTEAFF	TGTGCCAGCAGTGTCGGGACTGAAGCTTTCTTT
15	NA	NA	TRBV6-4	TRBJ1-1	CASSVTQGSSTEAFF	TGTGCCAGCAGCGTGACACAGGGTTCTTCGACTGAAGCTTTCTTT
17	TRBD2	NA	TRBV28	TRBJ2-2	CASSFFGTTGSTGELFF	TGTGCCAGCAGTTTCTTCGGGACTACCGGGAGCACCGGGGAGCTGTTTTTT
16	NA	NA	TRBV19	TRBJ1-1	CASSIHWGGADTEAFF	TGTGCCAGTAGTATCCATTGGGGGGGGGCCGACACTGAAGCTTTCTTT
15	TRBD1	NA	TRBV5-6	TRBJ2-7	CASSLGDRVSYEQYF	TGTGCCAGCAGCTTGGGGGACAGGGTCTCCTACGAGCAGTACTTC
13	NA	NA	TRBV28	TRBJ2-2	CAIEGTNTGELFF	TGTGCCATCGAAGGGACGAACACCGGGGAGCTGTTTTTT
14	NA	few	TRBV7-9	TRBJ1-2	CASSFVSGRQWYTF	TGTGCCAGCAGCTTCGTGTCGGGGAGGCAATGGTACACCTTC
16	NA	NA	TRBV9	TRBJ1-1	CASSVNLQGGNTEAFF	TGTGCCAGCAGCGTCAACCTTCAGGGTGGGAACACTGAAGCTTTCTTT
15	NA	NA	TRBV15	TRBJ1-4	CATSSEGSTNEKLFF	TGTGCCACCAGCAGTGAGGGAAGCACTAATGAAAAACTGTTTTTT
13	NA	few	TRBV7-8	TRBJ2-2	CASSFEGTGELFF	TGTGCCAGCAGCTTCGAGGGGACCGGGGAGCTGTTTTTT
14	NA	NA	TRBV4-3	TRBJ2-7	CASSQGTDTYEQYF	TGCGCCAGCAGCCAAGGGACAGATACCTACGAGCAGTACTTC
14	TRBD2	NA	TRBV27	TRBJ2-7	CASSLSSSGGEQYF	TGTGCCAGCAGTTTATCCTCTTCGGGGGGCGAGCAGTACTTC
15	NA	NA	TRBV4-3	TRBJ1-2	CASSQDSGPNYGYTF	TGCGCCAGCAGCCAAGATTCGGGCCCAAACTATGGCTACACCTTC
19	TRBD2	once	TRBV27	TRBJ2-2	CASSLKAGGHLANTGELFF	TGTGCCAGCAGTTTAAAAGCGGGGGGGCACCTCGCGAACACCGGGGAGCTGTTTTTT
14	NA	NA	TRBV6-5	TRBJ1-3	CASSYDSSGNTIYF	TGTGCCAGCAGTTACGATTCCTCTGGAAACACCATATATTTT
15	NA	NA	TRBV6-1	TRBJ2-1	CASSGMVDSYNEQFF	TGTGCCAGCAGTGGAATGGTGGACTCCTACAATGAGCAGTTCTTC
13	NA	once	TRBV9	TRBJ2-5	CASSVTSSETQYF	TGTGCCAGCAGCGTCACTAGCTCGGAGACCCAGTACTTC
13	NA	NA	TRBV4-3	TRBJ2-7	CASSHGEFYEQYF	TGCGCCAGCAGCCACGGGGAGTTCTACGAGCAGTACTTC
14	NA	medium-sized	TRBV5-4	TRBJ1-1	CASSPDGESTEAFF	TGTGCCAGCAGCCCCGATGGGGAGAGCACTGAAGCTTTCTTT
18	TRBD2	NA	TRBV15	TRBJ2-1	CATSRDSLAGVGYYEQFF	TGTGCCACCAGCAGAGATAGTCTAGCGGGAGTGGGGTACTATGAGCAGTTCTTC
16	TRBD2	NA	TRBV2	TRBJ2-1	CASSDPGTSGDNEQFF	TGTGCCAGCAGTGATCCCGGGACTAGCGGCGACAATGAGCAGTTCTTC
13	TRBD2	NA	TRBV5-5	TRBJ2-7	CASSQAGRDEQYF	TGCGCCAGCAGCCAAGCAGGGAGGGACGAGCAGTACTTC
14	NA	NA	TRBV9	TRBJ1-5	CASSQTGSNQPQHF	TGTGCCAGCAGCCAAACCGGGAGCAATCAGCCCCAGCATTTT
15	TRBD2	once	TRBV6-5	TRBJ2-7	CASSFGLAGKVEQYF	TGTGCCAGCAGTTTTGGACTAGCGGGGAAAGTCGAGCAGTACTTC
16	TRBD2	NA	TRBV2	TRBJ2-1	CASKHEFGGGPNEQFF	TGTGCCAGCAAACATGAATTTGGGGGAGGGCCCAATGAGCAGTTCTTC
14	NA	few	TRBV7-3	TRBJ1-1	CASSSREGNTEAFF	TGTGCCAGCAGCTCCAGGGAGGGGAACACTGAAGCTTTCTTT
16	NA	NA	TRBV9	TRBJ1-2	CASTLYGGDPNYGYTF	TGTGCCAGCACCCTTTACGGAGGAGACCCTAACTATGGCTACACCTTC
15	TRBD1	NA	TRBV28	TRBJ2-7	CASSLLPGQGREQYF	TGTGCCAGCAGCCTTCTACCGGGACAGGGGCGCGAGCAGTACTTC
15	NA	NA	TRBV5-6	TRBJ2-7	CASSWTTMELYEQYF	TGTGCCAGCAGCTGGACCACCATGGAGCTCTACGAGCAGTACTTC
15	TRBD1	few	TRBV2	TRBJ2-2	CASSAGTGQTGELFF	TGTGCCAGCAGCGCTGGGACAGGGCAGACCGGGGAGCTGTTTTTT
17	TRBD2	NA	TRBV9	TRBJ2-1	CASSDGLTSGRYNEQFF	TGTGCCAGCAGCGACGGCCTCACTAGCGGGAGGTACAATGAGCAGTTCTTC
14	TRBD1	NA	TRBV7-9	TRBJ2-7	CASSWTGPIYEQYF	TGTGCCAGCAGCTGGACAGGGCCCATCTACGAGCAGTACTTC
14	TRBD1	once	TRBV6-5	TRBJ1-1	CASRMTGGFTEAFF	TGTGCCAGCAGGATGACAGGGGGATTTACTGAAGCTTTCTTT
14	NA	NA	TRBV11-2	TRBJ2-2	CASSWYLDTGELFF	TGTGCCAGCAGCTGGTACCTAGACACCGGGGAGCTGTTTTTT
13	NA	NA	TRBV7-9	TRBJ1-2	CASSLTANYGYTF	TGTGCCAGCAGCTTGACAGCTAACTATGGCTACACCTTC